Presented here are 32 T cell receptor beta chains from one specimen sequenced in a study of graft-versus-host responses after intestinal transplantation. Processing released intraepithelial and lamina propria lymphocytes from the graft tissue. Assay used: immunoSEQ multiplex PCR; TCRdb lists only in-frame clones, some missing. The data hold 20,000 or so clones, with around 81% observed a single time. The sequencing used ileum tissue, collected 12 days after intestinal transplant. The receptors were sampled from a human patient who received an intestinal transplant, so some T cells may come from the graft donor.

This chain links TRBV6-6 with TRBJ2-7; 8 bases match TRBD1. The germline CDR1 and CDR2 sequences are MNHNY and SVGAGI (reference sequence). V shed 6 bases, J shed 0 bases, and the junction held 7 bases outside the gene matches. This CDR3 contains 15 residues. In nucleotides, the CDR3 is TGTGCCAGCAGCCACGACAGGGGCCGCTCCTACGAGCAGTACTTC. This translates into CASSHDRGRSYEQYF.

The chain couples TRBV7-2 to TRBJ2-3; TRBD1 is a possible D gene (5 bases). V was cut by 5 bases and J by 1 base, with 13 bases left in between. The CDR3 totals 15 residues. Germline-derived CDR1 and CDR2 are SGHTA and FQGNSA. DNA of the CDR3: TGTGCCAGCAGCCGCTCAGGACACGGCACAGATACGCAGTATTTT. Translating gives CASSRSGHGTDTQYF.

CDR3 nucleotide sequence: TGTGCCAGCAGCACGCGCGGGACTAGGGGCACAGATACGCAGTATTTT. Its protein product is CASSTRGTRGTDTQYF. The chain employs TRBV11-1 and TRBJ2-3, with TRBD2 matching over 8 bases. This CDR3 has 16 amino acids. The V and J ends lost 5 bases and 1 base, in that order; junction bases with no gene match: 8. Looked up from germline, CDR1 is SGHAT and CDR2 is FQDESV (reference sequence).

This clone appeared a few times. This chain links TRBV2 with TRBJ2-7, with D tentatively TRBD2 (5 bases). Germline CDR1 and CDR2: SNHLY and FYNNEI. The CDR3 is 13 residues long. V was cut by 3 bases and J by 7 bases, with 13 bases left in between. CDR3 region: CASSDEGLGEQYF. As DNA, the CDR3 is TGTGCCAGCAGTGACGAGGGATTAGGGGAGCAGTACTTC.

This chain links TRBV5-1 with TRBJ2-5; D perhaps matches TRBD2 (5 bases). This CDR3 has 16 amino acids. The germline CDR1 and CDR2 sequences are SGHRS and YFSETQ. Trimming took 0 bases from V and 3 from J, leaving 15 bases between them. The CDR3 sequence is CASSLAAAGLKETQYF. Here the CDR3 DNA reads TGCGCCAGCAGCTTGGCTGCGGCGGGCCTTAAAGAGACCCAGTACTTC.

This clone was seen a few times. The V and J genes are TRBV6-1 and TRBJ1-4, with 7 positions matching TRBD1. The V and J ends lost 2 bases and 8 bases, in that order; junction bases with no gene match: 8. The CDR3 sequence is 15 residues long. Germline-derived CDR1 and CDR2 are MNHNS and SASEGT. The CDR3 loop is CASSETQEGGEKLFF. Here the CDR3 DNA reads TGTGCCAGCAGTGAAACACAGGAAGGGGGCGAAAAACTGTTTTTT.

This chain joins TRBV7-9 and TRBJ2-1; 8 bases align to TRBD1. The CDR3 loop spans 15 amino acids. Germline V lookup: CDR1 SEHNR, CDR2 FQNEAQ (reference sequence). The V segment lost 4 bases and the J segment 4 bases; nucleotides outside the gene matches: 6. CDR3 region: CASSSSGQVYNEQFF. Written as DNA, the CDR3 is TGTGCCAGCAGCTCGTCGGGACAGGTTTACAATGAGCAGTTCTTC.

The CDR3 sequence is CAISEQGRNQPQHF. CDR3 coding DNA: TGTGCCATCAGTGAACAGGGGCGCAATCAGCCCCAGCATTTT. The V gene is TRBV10-3, the J gene TRBJ1-5, with TRBD1 matching 7 bases. The CDR3 length is 14 residues. J lost 2 bases, V lost 3 bases, and 1 base had no gene match. Germline CDR1 and CDR2: ENHRY and SYGVKD.

V and J are TRBV13 and TRBJ2-2; D remains unclear. Trimming took 2 bases from V and 8 from J, leaving 6 bases between them. CDR1 and CDR2 from the germline V gene are PRHDT and FYEKMQ (reference sequence). The CDR3 is made up of 12 amino acids. The CDR3 nucleotides read TGTGCCAGCAGCTTATTCCGGGGGGAGCTGTTTTTT. Its translation is CASSLFRGELFF.

The chain has TRBV18 and TRBJ2-1; TRBD2 matches 9 bases. V shed 0 bases and J 7 bases; nucleotides not matched to a gene: 4. Germline CDR1 and CDR2: KGHSH and LQKENI. The CDR3 extends over 15 amino acids. The CDR3 coding sequence is TGTGCCAGCTCACCACCTAGCGGGGGTAAGAATGAGCAGTTCTTC. Encoded protein: CASSPPSGGKNEQFF.

The chain is built from TRBV9 and TRBJ2-1, with D tentatively TRBD1 (6 bases). V lost 4 bases, J lost 2 bases, and 13 bases lay in between. The CDR3 is 15 residues long. Germline V gene lookup returns CDR1 SGDLS and CDR2 YYNGEE. The CDR3 coding sequence is TGTGCCAGCAGCCTCCAACAGGGTCCCTACAATGAGCAGTTCTTC. This encodes CASSLQQGPYNEQFF. Full variable domain (outside the CDR3, taken from reference TRBV9 and TRBJ2-1): DSGVTQTPKHLITATGQRVTLRCSPRSGDLSVYWYQQSLDQGLQFLIQYYNGEERAKGNILERFSAQQFPDLHSELNLSSLELGDSALYFCASSLQQGPYNEQFFGPGTRLTVL.

The chain is built from TRBV7-6 and TRBJ2-5; D is undetermined. The ends were cut back, 3 bases at V and 0 bases at J, with 8 bases in the middle. In germline, CDR1 is SGHVS, CDR2 FNYEAQ. The CDR3 is 14 amino acids. In DNA, the CDR3 is TGTGCCAGCAGCTTTCCGCGGTACCAAGAGACCCAGTACTTC. As protein: CASSFPRYQETQYF.

The rearrangement uses TRBV4-1 and TRBJ2-7; 7 nucleotides match TRBD1. Germline values: CDR1 MGHRA, CDR2 YSYEKL. The V gene end was trimmed by 4 bases and the J gene end by 6 bases; junction bases not matched to a gene: 6. The CDR3 is 13 amino acids. The CDR3 DNA follows: TGCGCCAGCAGCCGAGGGGGCACGAGCGAGCAGTACTTC. This gives the protein CASSRGGTSEQYF.

V is TRBV4-1 and J is TRBJ2-5; D may be TRBD2 (6 bases). V lost 4 bases to trimming and J lost 2 bases, with 14 bases between them. CDR1 is MGHRA and CDR2 is YSYEKL in the germline V gene. The length of the CDR3 is 15 residues. The CDR3 sequence: CASSRGTSVQETQYF. The CDR3 DNA reads TGCGCCAGCAGCCGCGGGACTTCAGTGCAAGAGACCCAGTACTTC.

This chain joins TRBV7-6 and TRBJ2-1; 10 nucleotides match TRBD2. Per the germline V gene, CDR1 is SGHVS and CDR2 is FNYEAQ. The V gene end was trimmed by 2 bases and the J gene end by 9 bases; junction bases not matched to a gene: 10. CDR3 length equals 16 residues. This chain's CDR3 is CASSLLHSGGPGEQFF. CDR3 DNA sequence: TGTGCCAGCAGCTTACTTCATAGCGGGGGGCCGGGTGAGCAGTTCTTC. Variable domain in full (rest from reference TRBV7-6 and TRBJ2-1): GAGVSQSPRYKVTKRGQDVALRCDPISGHVSLYWYRQALGQGPEFLTYFNYEAQQDKSGLPNDRFSAERPEGSISTLTIQRTEQRDSAMYRCASSLLHSGGPGEQFFGPGTRLTVL.

By proportion, this clone is medium-sized. The rearrangement uses TRBV7-8 and TRBJ2-5; 13 nucleotides agree with TRBD2. V gave up 4 bases and J gave up 1 base; unmatched junction bases: 6. The CDR3 sequence is 17 residues long. In germline, CDR1 is SGHVS, CDR2 FQNEAQ. The DNA for the CDR3 is TGTGCCAGCAGCTACGGGACTAGCGGGGCCTTCCAAGAGACCCAGTACTTC. Its translation: CASSYGTSGAFQETQYF.

This chain connects TRBV7-9 to TRBJ2-7; TRBD1 matches 9 bases. The CDR3 totals 15 residues. Germline V gives CDR1 SEHNR, CDR2 FQNEAQ (reference sequence). J gave up 1 base and V 8 bases, and 9 bases lay outside the gene matches. The CDR3 is CASGFGTGPSYEQYF. The CDR3, as DNA: TGTGCCAGCGGTTTCGGGACAGGGCCTTCCTACGAGCAGTACTTC. Full variable domain (rest looked up from reference TRBV7-9 and TRBJ2-7): DTGVSQNPRHKITKRGQNVTFRCDPISEHNRLYWYRQTLGQGPEFLTYFQNEAQLEKSRLLSDRFSAERPKGSFSTLEIQRTEQGDSAMYLCASGFGTGPSYEQYFGPGTRLTVT.

This clone turned up a few times. The gene calls are TRBV2 and TRBJ2-2; 7 bases map to TRBD2. V shed 7 bases and J 3 bases; nucleotides not matched to a gene: 8. The CDR3 is 15 amino acids. Per germline, CDR1 SNHLY and CDR2 FYNNEI. As DNA, the CDR3 is TGTGCCAGCACGAGATTTGGGGGGGACACCGGGGAGCTGTTTTTT. This gives the protein CASTRFGGDTGELFF.

This chain links TRBV7-3 with TRBJ1-2, with D tentatively TRBD1 (6 bases). This CDR3 is 12 amino acids long. The V gene lost 4 bases and the J gene lost 7 bases, with 10 bases spanning the gap. CDR1 SGHTA and CDR2 FQGTGA come from the germline V gene. CDR3 DNA: TGTGCCAGCAGCTCCAGGGGTGGTGGCTACACCTTC. Translating gives CASSSRGGGYTF.

J is TRBJ1-2 and V is TRBV5-4; 10 bases agree with TRBD1. This CDR3 spans 16 amino acids. V trimming: 0 bases; J trimming: 4 bases; junction bases outside the gene matches: 6. From germline, CDR1 is SGHNT and CDR2 YYREEE (reference sequence). This CDR3 is CASSLGGQGGFYGYTF. CDR3 sequence (DNA): TGTGCCAGCAGCTTGGGAGGACAGGGGGGCTTCTATGGCTACACCTTC.

The chain links TRBV6-1 to TRBJ2-3, with TRBD1 matching 9 bases. The CDR3 is 15 residues long. Losses at the gene ends were 6 bases for V and 4 bases for J; bases not matched to a gene: 8. Germline CDR1 is MNHNS and CDR2 is SASEGT. Here the CDR3 reads CASSLTGGVADTQYF. For the CDR3, the DNA is TGTGCCAGCAGCCTCACAGGGGGCGTCGCAGATACGCAGTATTTT.

This clone was observed a handful of times. Given a much more abundant clone one base away, this may be a read error. This sequence joins TRBV5-6 and TRBJ2-5; 11 nucleotides line up with TRBD1. CDR3 length: 15 residues. The germline V gene encodes CDR1 SGHDT and CDR2 YYEEEE. V gave up 5 bases and J gave up 5 bases; unmatched junction bases: 8. The CDR3 sequence is CASRKAGQGDETQYF. The CDR3 DNA follows: TGTGCCAGCAGGAAGGCGGGACAGGGGGATGAGACCCAGTACTTC.

The chain carries TRBV4-1 and TRBJ2-4; TRBD1 is a possible D gene (6 bases). V was pared by 3 bases and J by 6 bases, with 9 bases between. The CDR3 is made up of 13 amino acids. The V gene's germline CDR1 is MGHRA and CDR2 YSYEKL. The CDR3 DNA reads TGCGCCAGCAGCCAGGGGGCCGGAAACATTCAGTACTTC. This codes for CASSQGAGNIQYF.

This chain joins TRBV11-2 and TRBJ2-7, with D perhaps matching TRBD2 (5 bases). Trimming shortened V by 4 bases and J by 5 bases, and 18 bases separated the two germline ends. Germline V gene sequence: CDR1 SGHAT, CDR2 FQNNGV. The CDR3 length is 15 residues. CDR3 residues: CASSSESTRVHEQYF. The CDR3 DNA follows: TGTGCCAGCAGCTCCGAGTCTACTAGGGTCCACGAGCAGTACTTC.

The V call is TRBV19, the J call TRBJ1-1; the match to TRBD1 covers 8 bases. Germline CDR1 is LNHDA and CDR2 is SQIVND (reference sequence). This CDR3 has 12 amino acids. Unmatched junction bases numbered 4, after V lost 7 bases and J lost 6 bases. CDR3 loop: CASTLDRAEAFF. In nucleotides, the CDR3 is TGTGCCAGTACCCTGGACAGGGCTGAAGCTTTCTTT.

This chain connects TRBV11-2 to TRBJ2-7; 8 bases line up with TRBD2. V shed 3 bases and J 3 bases; nucleotides not matched to a gene: 1. The CDR3 is made up of 13 amino acids. Germline V gene data show CDR1 as SGHAT and CDR2 as FQNNGV. In DNA, the CDR3 is TGTGCCAGCAGCTTCGGGACTAGCTACGAGCAGTACTTC. It yields the protein CASSFGTSYEQYF.

The chain uses TRBV21-1 and TRBJ2-2; no check of the table's D call, TRBD1, against the DNA was made. TRBV21-1 is a pseudogene segment. The CDR3 is 15 residues long. In nucleotides, the CDR3 is TGTGCCAGGGGCGATTTTCACAGGGAAGCCGGGGAGCTGTTTTTT. Its protein is CARGDFHREAGELFF.

This clone was seen more than once but under ten times. The V gene is TRBV11-2, the J gene TRBJ2-1, with D hard to call. CDR1 SGHAT and CDR2 FQNNGV come from the germline V gene. Trimming shortened V by 5 bases and J by 4 bases, and 15 bases separated the two germline ends. There are 15 residues in the CDR3. CDR3 loop: CASSPVTRVYNEQFF. CDR3 nucleotide sequence: TGTGCCAGCAGCCCCGTCACCCGCGTATACAATGAGCAGTTCTTC.

The rearrangement uses TRBV4-2 and TRBJ2-3; D is possibly TRBD1 (6 bases). Germline assignment: CDR1 LGHNA and CDR2 YNFKEQ. The ends were cut back, 2 bases at V and 5 bases at J, with 17 bases in the middle. The CDR3 has 16 amino acids. CDR3 residues: CASSQPMGALGDTQYF. CDR3 DNA: TGTGCCAGCAGCCAACCGATGGGGGCCTTGGGAGATACGCAGTATTTT.

The DNA of the CDR3 is TGCGCCAGCTCCCACAGGCACTCAACTAATGAAAAACTGTTTTTT. It translates to CASSHRHSTNEKLFF. The chain combines TRBV4-1 with TRBJ1-4, with D possibly being TRBD1 (5 bases). V lost 8 bases to trimming and J lost 0 bases, with 13 bases between them. Per the germline V gene, CDR1 is MGHRA and CDR2 is YSYEKL. The CDR3 has 15 residues.

The gene calls are TRBV6-5 and TRBJ2-2; D uncertain. Germline V gene sequence: CDR1 MNHEY, CDR2 SVGAGI. The CDR3 contains 14 residues. Trimming left V 5 bases short and J 4 bases short, with 11 bases between. This CDR3 reads CASSNGGSTGELFF. The CDR3 DNA is TGTGCCAGCAGTAACGGCGGTAGCACCGGGGAGCTGTTTTTT.

This clone is a singleton in its sample. The chain links TRBV7-2 to TRBJ2-7; unclear D gene. The CDR3 runs 13 residues. Germline V lookup: CDR1 SGHTA, CDR2 FQGNSA. V gave up 2 bases and J gave up 2 bases, with 7 bases separating them. In DNA, the CDR3 is TGTGCCAGCAGCTTAAATCTACCCTACGAGCAGTACTTC. As protein: CASSLNLPYEQYF.